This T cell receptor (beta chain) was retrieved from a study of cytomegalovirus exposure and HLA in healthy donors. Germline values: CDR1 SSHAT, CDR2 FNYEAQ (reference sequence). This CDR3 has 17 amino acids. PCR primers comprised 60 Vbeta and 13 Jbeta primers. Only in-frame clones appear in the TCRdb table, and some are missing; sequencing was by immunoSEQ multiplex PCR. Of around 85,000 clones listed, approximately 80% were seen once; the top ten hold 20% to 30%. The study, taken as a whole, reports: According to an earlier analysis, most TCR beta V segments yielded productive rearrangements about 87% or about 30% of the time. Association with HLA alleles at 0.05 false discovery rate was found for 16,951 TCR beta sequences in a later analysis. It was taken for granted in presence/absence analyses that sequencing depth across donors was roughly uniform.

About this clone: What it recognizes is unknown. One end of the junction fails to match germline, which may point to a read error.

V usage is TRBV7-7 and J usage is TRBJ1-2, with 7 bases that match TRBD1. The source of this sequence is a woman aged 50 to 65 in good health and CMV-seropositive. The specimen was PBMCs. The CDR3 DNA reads TGTGCTAGCAGCTTAGCTAAGACAGGGATACAGGTTCGTGGCTACACCTTC. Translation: CASSLAKTGIQVRGYTF. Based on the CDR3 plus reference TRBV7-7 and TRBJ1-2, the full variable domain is GAGVSQSPRYKVTKRGQDVTLRCDPISSHATLYWYQQALGQGPEFLTYFNYEAQPDKSGLPSDRFSAERPEGSISTLTIQRTEQRDSAMYRCASSLAKTGIQVRGYTFGSGTRLTVV.